This T cell receptor (beta chain) appears in the sequencing data of a study of CD8 T cells in Susac syndrome. RNA, at roughly 0.45 to 1 ug, was reverse transcribed with random hexamers. TCRdb re-analysed the immunoSEQ multiplex PCR reads in MiXCR, keeping a single row per CDR3 protein. The sample has about 180,000 distinct CDR3 sequences; over 90% are singletons. Sequenced material: CD4+ T cells from PBMCs. The receptor was isolated from a human donor with Susac syndrome.

This chain's CDR3 is CAISDIATTNNEQFF. CDR3 nucleotides: TGTGCCATCAGTGATATAGCCACAACCAACAATGAGCAGTTCTTC. The chain is built from TRBV10-3 and TRBJ2-1, with D unresolved. CDR1 and CDR2 from the germline V gene are ENHRY and SYGVKD. CDR3 length: 15 amino acids. Trimming removed 3 bases from V and 5 bases from J, with 14 bases in between.